This entry lists 25 T cell receptor beta chains sequenced from one sample in a study of CD8+CD57+ T cells in acquired aplastic anemia. Individuals selected for sequencing had exhibited CD8+CD57+ cell expansion on flow cytometry. Genomic DNA, the template, was used for profiling of the TCR beta VDJ and CDR3. TCRdb re-called the reads through MiXCR, storing one row per CDR3 protein. The data hold approximately 260,000 distinct CDR3 sequences, with roughly 82% observed a single time. The sample comprised sorted CD4+, CD8+, or CD8+CD57+ T cells (not recorded which) from PBMCs. The receptors were gathered from a human donor with aplastic anemia.

J is TRBJ2-5 and V is TRBV12-3 or TRBV12-4; D is undetermined. The CDR3 is made up of 14 amino acids. The germline V and J ends were trimmed by 5 bases and 1 base, with 11 bases remaining between them. The CDR3 loop reads CASSPFPLQETQYF. CDR3 bases: TGTGCCAGCAGTCCCTTCCCACTCCAAGAGACCCAGTACTTC.

This clonotype showed up just once. The chain has TRBV15 and TRBJ2-1; D remains unclear. TRBJ2-5 explains the end of the DNA better; the J call may be wrong. The CDR3 extends over 14 amino acids. Germline CDR1 reads LNHNV; CDR2 reads YYDKDF (reference sequence). As DNA, the CDR3 is TGTGCCACCAGCAGAACCAGCTACTACGAGACCCAGTACTTC. This codes for CATSRTSYYETQYF.

V usage is TRBV11-3 and J usage is TRBJ2-5; 7 nucleotides agree with TRBD1. J was trimmed by 9 bases and V by 8 bases; bases with no gene match: 9. This CDR3 comprises 12 residues. Germline V gives CDR1 SGHNT, CDR2 YENEEA. The CDR3, as DNA: TGTGCCAGCCTTGGACAGGCCAACGCCCAGTACTTC. Encoded protein: CASLGQANAQYF.

This clonotype was detected once. The conserved final phenylalanine or tryptophan is absent from the CDR3, which likely points to a read error. It is unclear where the CDR3 begins or ends on the DNA, so no DNA is shown, and the CDR3 is as TCRdb lists it. The rearrangement joins TRBV2 to TRBJ1-2; no check of the table's D call, TRBD1, against the DNA was made. Counting both end residues, the CDR3 totals 16 amino acids. Germline V gene sequence: CDR1 SNHLY, CDR2 FYNNEI. The CDR3 here is CASGAGGTDMQYFCPG.

This clonotype was found many times. The rearrangement uses TRBV5-5 and TRBJ1-6, with a tentative D call TRBD1 (6 bases). V dropped 0 bases and J dropped 0 bases, with 13 bases sitting between them. Germline V gene sequence: CDR1 SGHKS, CDR2 YYEKEE (reference sequence). CDR3 length equals 18 residues. The CDR3 DNA reads TGTGCCAGCAGCTTGGGGGGGCCTCTAAGCTCCTATAATTCACCCCTCCACTTT. It yields the protein CASSLGGPLSSYNSPLHF.

About this clonotype itself: Without the conserved terminal phenylalanine or tryptophan, this CDR3 likely stems from a read error. The V call is TRBV7-2, the J call TRBJ2-7, with 7 positions matching TRBD2. The CDR3 covers 15 residues. The germline gives CDR1 SGHTA, CDR2 FQGNSA. Losses at the gene ends were 6 bases for V and 2 bases for J; bases not matched to a gene: 10. The chain's CDR3 is CASRSSGANTYEQYS. In DNA form, the CDR3 reads TGTGCCAGCAGATCGAGCGGGGCTAATACCTACGAGCAGTACTCC.

Written as DNA, the CDR3 is TGTGCCACCAGTGATTTTAGGCGGGAAGTCACCTACGAGCAGTACGTC. It yields the protein CATSDFRREVTYEQYV. The J gene is TRBJ2-7, the V gene TRBV24-1; perhaps TRBD2 as D (6 bases). Germline lookup yields CDR1 KGHDR and CDR2 SFDVKD. The CDR3 covers 16 residues. The ends were cut back, 1 base at V and 2 bases at J, with 14 bases in the middle.

Of note for this clonotype: This may be a read error, as it is one base from a much larger clone. The V and J genes are TRBV7-8 and TRBJ2-3; weak D call: TRBD1 (7 bases). This CDR3 spans 14 amino acids. CDR1 is SGHVS, CDR2 FQNEAQ, per germline. The CDR3 DNA reads as TGTGCCAGCAGCTTTGATCGAGGCGGGACAGCCCTTTCCTTT. Its protein is CASSFDRGGTALSF.

This chain connects TRBV15 to TRBJ2-5; D is unresolved. The length of the CDR3 is 14 residues. The V and J ends lost 1 base and 5 bases respectively, with 11 bases between them. Germline V gives CDR1 LNHNV, CDR2 YYDKDF (reference sequence). The CDR3 is CATSRGPSPETQYF. Here the CDR3 DNA reads TGTGCCACCAGCAGAGGCCCAAGCCCGGAGACCCAGTACTTC.

To note about this clonotype: Since no conserved phenylalanine or tryptophan closes the CDR3, a read error is the likely cause. The DNA is omitted, as the CDR3 cannot be located on it reliably, and the CDR3 follows TCRdb's listing. The chain has TRBV7-9 and TRBJ2-3; the table's D call TRBD1 went unverified against the DNA. Germline CDR1 and CDR2: SEHNR and FQNEAQ (reference sequence). The CDR3 length equals 13 residues, ends included. This CDR3 reads CASSYGGTGTSYY.

The sample holds a few counts of this clonotype. The chain combines TRBV25-1 with TRBJ1-4; possibly TRBD1 for D (5 bases). There are 15 residues in the CDR3. The V end was cut by 6 bases, the J end by 0 bases, with 11 bases between. Germline CDR1 is MGHDK and CDR2 is SYGVNS. This CDR3 is CASSHQGATNEKLFF. The CDR3 DNA follows: TGTGCCAGCAGCCACCAGGGAGCAACTAATGAAAAACTGTTTTTT. Variable domain in full (rest from reference TRBV25-1 and TRBJ1-4): EADIYQTPRYLVIGTGKKITLECSQTMGHDKMYWYQQDPGMELHLIHYSYGVNSTEKGDLSSESTVSRIRTEHFPLTLESARPSHTSQYLCASSHQGATNEKLFFGSGTQLSVL.

This clonotype has a handful of counts. No DNA is shown, since the ends of the CDR3 on it are uncertain; the CDR3 is the one TCRdb lists. The chain employs TRBV7-9 and TRBJ2-3. The CDR3 has 15 residues if both end residues are counted. Per germline, CDR1 SEHNR and CDR2 FQNEAQ (reference sequence). The CDR3 here is CASSSSDTQYFSPYF.

About this clonotype itself: At one boundary the junction diverges from the germline segment, which might be a read error. This chain joins TRBV7-9 and TRBJ2-5; 8 nucleotides match TRBD2. Per the germline V gene, CDR1 is SEHNR and CDR2 is FQNEAQ (reference sequence). The CDR3 sequence is 14 residues long. The CDR3: CASSLAGRRKTQYF. The CDR3 DNA sequence: TGTGCCAGCAGCCTAGCGGGCAGGAGAAAGACCCAGTACTTC.

The genes are TRBV19 and TRBJ2-1; 8 bases agree with TRBD1. This CDR3 has 14 amino acids. Germline CDR1 reads LNHDA; CDR2 reads SQIVND (reference sequence). V was pared by 5 bases and J by 7 bases, with 7 bases of the junction left unmatched. CDR3 residues: CASSFSTGVNEQFF. The CDR3 DNA follows: TGTGCCAGTAGTTTCTCGACAGGGGTGAATGAGCAGTTCTTC.

This chain links TRBV7-8 with TRBJ1-1, with unresolved D. The CDR3 consists of 14 residues. The germline V gene has CDR1 SGHVS and CDR2 FQNEAQ. Trimming stripped 3 bases from V and 1 base from J, with 9 bases between. This CDR3 is CASSFHPGNTEAFF. In DNA, the CDR3 is TGTGCCAGCAGCTTTCATCCAGGGAACACTGAAGCTTTCTTT.

The CDR3 loop reads CSAPSGDYNEQYV. The CDR3 nucleotides are TGCAGTGCCCCCTCCGGGGACTACAATGAGCAGTACGTC. The gene calls are TRBV20-1 and TRBJ2-7; 7 bases align to TRBD2. This CDR3 is 13 amino acids long. Trimming removed 6 bases from V and 7 bases from J; junction bases left unmatched: 12. CDR1 and CDR2 from the germline V gene are DFQATT and SNEGSKA (reference sequence).

To note about this clonotype: At one of its ends the junction is not consistent with the germline gene, which may arise from a read error. This chain connects TRBV7-2 to TRBJ2-2, with D uncertain. The CDR3 is 12 amino acids. Germline-derived CDR1 and CDR2 are SGHTA and FQGNSA. The DNA for the CDR3 is TGTGCCAGCAGCTTAGTAGCCGGGCCCCTGTCTTTT. It codes for CASSLVAGPLSF.

This chain connects TRBV7-9 to TRBJ2-3; D ambiguous. The CDR3 runs to 13 residues. V lost 4 bases and J lost 0, with 5 bases in between. Germline V CDR1 and CDR2: SEHNR, FQNEAQ (reference sequence). CDR3 bases: TGTGCCAGCAGCTATCACAGCACAGATACGCAGTATTTT. Translating it yields CASSYHSTDTQYF.

Concerning this clonotype: The junction does not match germline at one end; this may be a read error. The chain carries TRBV9 and TRBJ2-7, with a tentative D call TRBD1 (6 bases). The germline gives CDR1 SGDLS, CDR2 YYNGEE. The CDR3 runs to 14 residues. The CDR3 region has the DNA TGTGCCAGCAGCGTAGGGGGGCAGTGCACAGATACGCACTTC. Translated, it gives CASSVGGQCTDTHF. The whole variable domain, filled in from reference TRBV9 and TRBJ2-7, reads DSGVTQTPKHLITATGQRVTLRCSPRSGDLSVYWYQQSLDQGLQFLIQYYNGEERAKGNILERFSAQQFPDLHSELNLSSLELGDSALYFCASSVGGQCTDTHFGPGTRLTVT.

The V gene is TRBV2, the J gene TRBJ2-3; TRBD2 matches 8 bases. Germline CDR1 SNHLY, CDR2 FYNNEI. The length of the CDR3 is 13 residues. The CDR3 coding sequence is TGTTTTAGCGGGGACGGGGGGACAGATACGCAGTATTTT. Encoded protein: CFSGDGGTDTQYF.

For the CDR3, the DNA is TGTGCCACAAGCTGGGGGAGGGAGACCCAGTACTTC. Its protein is CATSWGRETQYF. The chain couples TRBV2 to TRBJ2-5; the D gene is possibly TRBD2 (6 bases). This CDR3 region has 12 residues. Germline CDR1 SNHLY, CDR2 FYNNEI. Trimming shortened V by 10 bases and J by 5 bases, and 14 bases separated the two germline ends.

This clonotype appeared a single time. One junction end does not reproduce the germline sequence, and a read error may be involved. The chain has TRBV7-2 and TRBJ1-5, with D tentatively TRBD1 (5 bases). The CDR3 runs to 13 residues. Per germline, CDR1 SGHTA and CDR2 FQGNSA. The CDR3 loop is CASSFQATETALF. CDR3 sequence (DNA): TGTGCCAGCAGCTTTCAAGCAACCGAGACAGCCCTTTTT. The whole variable domain, filled in from reference TRBV7-2 and TRBJ1-5, reads GAGVSQSPSNKVTEKGKDVELRCDPISGHTALYWYRQSLGQGLEFLIYFQGNSAPDKSGLPSDRFSAERTGGSVSTLTIQRTQQEDSAVYLCASSFQATETALFGDGTRLSIL.

The V call is TRBV9, the J call TRBJ2-6, with TRBD1 as a possible D gene (5 bases). In germline, CDR1 is SGDLS, CDR2 YYNGEE. Trimming shortened V by 0 bases and J by 14 bases, and 21 bases separated the two germline ends. This CDR3 spans 16 amino acids. The CDR3 nucleotides are TGTGCCAGCAGCGTAGGGGGCTCGAGAAATCAGCCCCTCCTGACTTTC. Its protein product is CASSVGGSRNQPLLTF.

The rearrangement joins TRBV12-5 to TRBJ2-1; D is possibly TRBD1 (5 bases). This CDR3 region has 18 residues. CDR1 is LGHNT and CDR2 is FRNRAP in the germline V gene. The V and J ends lost 0 bases and 5 bases respectively, with 20 bases between them. The CDR3 DNA is TGTGCTAGTGGTTTGGTACTGATTAGCACAGGCCAGGACAATGAGCAGTTCTTC. Its translation: CASGLVLISTGQDNEQFF. The complete variable domain, with remaining parts taken from reference TRBV12-5 and TRBJ2-1, reads DARVTQTPRHKVTEMGQEVTMRCQPILGHNTVFWYRQTMMQGLELLAYFRNRAPLDDSGMPKDRFSAEMPDATLATLKIQPSEPRDSAVYFCASGLVLISTGQDNEQFFGPGTRLTVL.

With regard to this clonotype: The CDR3 ends on some other residue instead of the conserved phenylalanine or tryptophan, so this is likely a read error. The DNA is left out, because the CDR3 cannot be placed on it with certainty; the CDR3 is given as TCRdb lists it. This CDR3 is CASSLVPGELRGQ. V usage is TRBV7-9 and J usage is TRBJ2-3; whether TRBD2, the table's D call, matches the DNA was not checked. Germline CDR1 and CDR2: SEHNR and FQNEAQ (reference sequence). Counting both end residues, the CDR3 totals 13 amino acids.